This TCR beta chain was captured by sequencing in a study of blood T cell repertoires in COVID-19. Across the whole study: Sample material is recorded as cDNA or gDNA derived from T cells, B-cell-depleted T cells, or PBMCs.

Original handling: It was from reference gene primer amplification that nucleated cell counts were estimated. Sequenced by immunoSEQ multiplex PCR; TCRdb stores in-frame clones only, minus some. V, J and clone size are taken as reported in that table, and D and trimming were inferred from the DNA itself. Of around 98,000 clones listed, roughly 84% are singletons. Germline lookup yields CDR1 SGHRS and CDR2 YFSETQ. V lost 1 base and J lost 4, with 6 bases in between. The CDR3 totals 14 residues. The sequencing input was peripheral blood. The sequence was obtained from a woman aged 60-70 years with acute or convalescent COVID-19. V gene TRBV5-1 combines with J gene TRBJ1-6; D is uncertain. CDR3 DNA: TGCGCCAGCAGCTTGACCAGTTATAATTCACCCCTCCACTTT. It is translated as CASSLTSYNSPLHF.